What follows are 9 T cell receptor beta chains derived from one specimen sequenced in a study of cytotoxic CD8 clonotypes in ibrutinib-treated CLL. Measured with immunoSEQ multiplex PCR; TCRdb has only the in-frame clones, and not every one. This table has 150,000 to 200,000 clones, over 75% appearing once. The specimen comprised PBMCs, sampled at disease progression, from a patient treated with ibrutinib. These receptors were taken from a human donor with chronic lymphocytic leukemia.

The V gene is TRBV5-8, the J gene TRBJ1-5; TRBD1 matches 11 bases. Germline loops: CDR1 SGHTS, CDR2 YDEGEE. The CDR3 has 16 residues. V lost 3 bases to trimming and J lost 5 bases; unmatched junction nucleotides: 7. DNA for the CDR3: TGTGCCAGCAGCTGGGAGGGACAGGGGGAGTATCAGCCCCAGCATTTT. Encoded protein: CASSWEGQGEYQPQHF.

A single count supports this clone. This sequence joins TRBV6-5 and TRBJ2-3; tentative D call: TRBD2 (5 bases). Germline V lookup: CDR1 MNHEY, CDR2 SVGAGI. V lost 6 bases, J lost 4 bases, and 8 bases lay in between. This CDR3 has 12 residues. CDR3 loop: CASRYGADTQYF. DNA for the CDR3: TGTGCCAGCAGATACGGGGCAGATACGCAGTATTTT.

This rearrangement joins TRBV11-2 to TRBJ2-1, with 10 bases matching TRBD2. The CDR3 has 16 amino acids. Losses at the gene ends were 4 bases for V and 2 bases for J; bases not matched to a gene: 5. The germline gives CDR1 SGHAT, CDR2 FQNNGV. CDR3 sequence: CASSSQGLAPYNEQFF. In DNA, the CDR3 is TGTGCCAGCAGCTCGCAGGGACTAGCGCCCTACAATGAGCAGTTCTTC.

The CDR3 is CASSPGNEQYF. CDR3 DNA: TGTGCCAGCAGCCCAGGGAACGAGCAGTACTTC. V is TRBV11-3 and J is TRBJ2-7; the D gene is possibly TRBD1 (5 bases). The CDR3 loop spans 11 amino acids. The germline gives CDR1 SGHNT, CDR2 YENEEA. V lost 5 bases and J 5 bases, leaving 7 bases between the germline ends. The whole variable domain, remainder taken from reference TRBV11-3 and TRBJ2-7, is EAGVVQSPRYKIIEKKQPVAFWCNPISGHNTLYWYLQNLGQGPELLIRYENEEAVDDSQLPKDRFSAERLKGVDSTLKIQPAELGDSAVYLCASSPGNEQYFGPGTRLTVT.

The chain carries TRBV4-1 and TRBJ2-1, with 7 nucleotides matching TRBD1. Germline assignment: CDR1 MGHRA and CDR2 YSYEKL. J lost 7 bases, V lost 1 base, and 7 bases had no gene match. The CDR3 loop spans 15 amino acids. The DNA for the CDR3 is TGCGCCAGCAGCCAAGGACAGGGAGAGTGGAATGAGCAGTTCTTC. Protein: CASSQGQGEWNEQFF.

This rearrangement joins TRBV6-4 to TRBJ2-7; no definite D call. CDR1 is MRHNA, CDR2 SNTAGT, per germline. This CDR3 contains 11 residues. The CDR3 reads CENPVLYEQYF. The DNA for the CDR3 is TGTGAGAACCCGGTCCTCTACGAGCAGTACTTC.

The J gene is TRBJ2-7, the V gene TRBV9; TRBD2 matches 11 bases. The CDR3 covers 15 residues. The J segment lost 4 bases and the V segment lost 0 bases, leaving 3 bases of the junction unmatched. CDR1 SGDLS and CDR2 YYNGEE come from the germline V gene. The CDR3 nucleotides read TGTGCCAGCAGCGTAGGACTAGCGGGAATATACGAGCAGTACTTC. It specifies CASSVGLAGIYEQYF.

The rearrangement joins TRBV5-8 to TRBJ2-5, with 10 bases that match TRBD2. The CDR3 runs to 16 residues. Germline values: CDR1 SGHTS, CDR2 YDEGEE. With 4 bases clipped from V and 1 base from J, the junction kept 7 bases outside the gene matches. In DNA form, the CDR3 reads TGTGCCAGCAGCGCGAGGGCTAGCGGGAGCCAAGAGACCCAGTACTTC. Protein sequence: CASSARASGSQETQYF.

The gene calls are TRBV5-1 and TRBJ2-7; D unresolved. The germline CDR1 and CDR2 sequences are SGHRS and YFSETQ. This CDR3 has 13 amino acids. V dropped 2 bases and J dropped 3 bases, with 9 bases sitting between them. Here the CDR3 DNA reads TGCGCCAGCAGCTTTGATATCTACTACGAGCAGTACTTC. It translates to CASSFDIYYEQYF.